The source of this T cell receptor beta chain is a study of blood T cell repertoires in COVID-19. At the level of the study: The analysed material was cDNA or gDNA that came from T cells, B-cell-depleted T cells, or PBMCs.

Some clones are missing from TCRdb's copy, which holds only in-frame ones; the method was immunoSEQ multiplex PCR. Counted here are 50,000 or so clones, roughly 82% occurring once; the ten biggest clones make up around 7%. V was clipped by 2 bases and J by 8 bases; unmatched bases: 5. Germline V gene lookup returns CDR1 SQVTM and CDR2 ANQGSEA. The CDR3 is 13 residues long. The clonotype originates from a man between 35 and 55 years old with acute or convalescent COVID-19. The sample consisted of peripheral blood. The chain has TRBV29-1 and TRBJ1-2, with 10 positions matching TRBD1. CDR3 in DNA: TGCAGCGTTGAAAGGGACAGGGGACGGGGCTACACCTTC. This sequence encodes CSVERDRGRGYTF.